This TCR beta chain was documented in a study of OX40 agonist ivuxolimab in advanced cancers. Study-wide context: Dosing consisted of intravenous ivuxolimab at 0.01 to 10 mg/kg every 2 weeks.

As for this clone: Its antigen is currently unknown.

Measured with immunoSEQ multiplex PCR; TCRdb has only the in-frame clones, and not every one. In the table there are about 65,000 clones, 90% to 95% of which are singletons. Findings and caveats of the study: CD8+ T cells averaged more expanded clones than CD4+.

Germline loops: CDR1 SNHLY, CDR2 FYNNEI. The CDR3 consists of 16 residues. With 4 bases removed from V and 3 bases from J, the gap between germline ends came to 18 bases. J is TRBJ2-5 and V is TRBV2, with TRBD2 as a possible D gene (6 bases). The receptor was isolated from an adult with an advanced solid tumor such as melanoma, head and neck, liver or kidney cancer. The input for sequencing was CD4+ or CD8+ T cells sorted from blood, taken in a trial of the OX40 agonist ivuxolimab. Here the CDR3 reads CASSAPAGLGEETQYF. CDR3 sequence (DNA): TGTGCCAGCAGTGCTCCGGCGGGGCTAGGGGAAGAGACCCAGTACTTC.